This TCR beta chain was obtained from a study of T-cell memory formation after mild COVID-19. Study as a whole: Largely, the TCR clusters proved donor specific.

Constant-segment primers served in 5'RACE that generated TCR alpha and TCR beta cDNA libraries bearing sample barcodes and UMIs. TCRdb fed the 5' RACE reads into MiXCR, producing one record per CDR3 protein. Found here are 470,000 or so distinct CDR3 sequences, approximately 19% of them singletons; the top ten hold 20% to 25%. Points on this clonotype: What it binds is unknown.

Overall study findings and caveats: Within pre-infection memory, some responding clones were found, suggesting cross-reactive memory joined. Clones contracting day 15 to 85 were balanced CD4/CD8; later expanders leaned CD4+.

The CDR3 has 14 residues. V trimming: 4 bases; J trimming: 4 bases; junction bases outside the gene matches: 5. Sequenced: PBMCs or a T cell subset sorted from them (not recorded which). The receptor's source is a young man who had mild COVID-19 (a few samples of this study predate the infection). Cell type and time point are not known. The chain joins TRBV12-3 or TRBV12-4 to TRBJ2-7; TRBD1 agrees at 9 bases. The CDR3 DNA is TGTGCCAGCAGTTGGGCGACAGGGGGATACGAGCAGTACTTC. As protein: CASSWATGGYEQYF.